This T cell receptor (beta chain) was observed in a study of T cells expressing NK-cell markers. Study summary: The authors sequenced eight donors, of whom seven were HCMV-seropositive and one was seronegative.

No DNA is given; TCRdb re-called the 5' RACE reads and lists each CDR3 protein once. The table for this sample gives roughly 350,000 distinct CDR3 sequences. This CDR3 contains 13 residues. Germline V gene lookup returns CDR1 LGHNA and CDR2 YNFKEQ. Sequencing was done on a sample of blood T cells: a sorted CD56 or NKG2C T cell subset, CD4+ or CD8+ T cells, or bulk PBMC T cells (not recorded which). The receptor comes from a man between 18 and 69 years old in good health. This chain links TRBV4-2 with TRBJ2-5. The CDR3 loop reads CASSQDIVETQYF.